This is a list of T cell receptor beta chains from one sample in a study of blood T cell repertoires in COVID-19. Clones were read by immunoSEQ multiplex PCR, and TCRdb kept only the in-frame ones, dropping some. The sample includes roughly 40,000 clones, 65% to 85% of them seen just once. The sample consisted of peripheral blood. The receptors here all came from an elderly woman with acute or convalescent COVID-19. Both conserved end residues are part of each CDR3. Fields, in order: V gene, J gene, clone size, D gene, CDR3 protein, CDR3 DNA. D genes are given only for firm matches. Some rows mark clone size as missing; the rest say once, few, many or name a class of expanded clone.

>TRBV9|TRBJ2-1|-|TRBD2
CASSVGTSGSGLDEQFF
TGTGCCAGCAGCGTAGGGACTAGCGGGAGTGGGTTGGATGAGCAGTTCTTC
>TRBV6-5|TRBJ1-2|-|TRBD1
CASLGDRVWGYTF
TGTGCCAGCTTGGGCGACAGGGTGTGGGGCTACACCTTC
>TRBV27|TRBJ1-4|-|-
CASSRGSATNEKLFF
TGTGCCAGCAGCAGAGGATCTGCAACTAATGAAAAACTGTTTTTT
>TRBV10-2|TRBJ2-3|-|TRBD2
CASRPRVAGGSDTQYF
TGCGCCAGCAGACCCCGGGTAGCGGGGGGCTCAGATACGCAGTATTTT
>TRBV6-1|TRBJ1-5|few|TRBD1
CASSERQGGSNQPQHF
TGTGCCAGCAGTGAACGACAGGGAGGAAGCAATCAGCCCCAGCATTTT
>TRBV20-1|TRBJ1-3|-|-
CSASPLAGEYGNTIYF
TGCAGTGCTAGTCCCCTAGCAGGGGAGTATGGAAACACCATATATTTT
>TRBV7-2|TRBJ2-7|-|TRBD2
CASSWTSGNEQYF
TGTGCCAGCAGCTGGACTAGCGGGAACGAGCAGTACTTC
>TRBV27|TRBJ1-6|-|TRBD1
CASSSWTGVNSPLHF
TGTGCCAGCAGTTCCTGGACAGGGGTTAATTCACCCCTCCACTTT
>TRBV5-1|TRBJ1-1|-|-
CASSFGAGVNTEAFF
TGCGCCAGCAGCTTCGGGGCGGGAGTGAATACTGAAGCTTTCTTT
>TRBV10-3|TRBJ2-3|-|-
CAISESVNGGGATDTQYF
TGTGCCATCAGTGAGTCGGTGAATGGAGGGGGCGCGACAGATACGCAGTATTTT
>TRBV27|TRBJ1-4|-|-
CASSLSYSNEKLFF
TGTGCCAGCAGTTTATCGTATAGTAATGAAAAACTGTTTTTT
>TRBV5-1|TRBJ1-2|-|-
CASSLDVAGGYTF
TGCGCCAGCAGCTTGGACGTTGCGGGTGGCTACACCTTC
>TRBV1|TRBJ2-4|-|-
CTSSQAGGAKGSVKNIQYF
TGCACCAGCAGCCAAGCGGGGGGGGCAAAAGGTTCGGTCAAAAACATTCAGTACTTC
>TRBV18|TRBJ2-7|-|-
CASSPQSRDRFF
TGTGCCAGCTCACCACAATCCCGAGACAGGTTCTTC
>TRBV5-6|TRBJ1-1|-|TRBD1
CASSLTGGNEAFF
TGTGCCAGCAGCTTGACAGGGGGCAATGAAGCTTTCTTT
>TRBV7-9|TRBJ2-7|-|-
CASSWTRESYEQYF
TGTGCCAGCAGCTGGACCAGGGAATCCTACGAGCAGTACTTC
>TRBV19|TRBJ2-1|-|-
CASSTPSSGPKGYNEQFF
TGTGCCAGTAGTACCCCATCGAGCGGGCCAAAAGGGTACAATGAGCAGTTCTTC
>TRBV28|TRBJ1-5|-|TRBD1
CASNLPAGGGNQPQHF
TGTGCCAGCAATCTACCCGCAGGGGGCGGCAATCAGCCCCAGCATTTT
>TRBV2|TRBJ1-1|-|-
CASSPWTATEAFF
TGTGCCAGCAGCCCCTGGACAGCCACTGAAGCTTTCTTT
>TRBV14|TRBJ2-2|-|-
CASSQDINGELFF
TGTGCCAGCAGCCAAGATATAAACGGGGAGCTGTTTTTT
>TRBV7-2|TRBJ2-7|-|TRBD2
CASSPRLAGVPEQYF
TGTGCCAGCAGCCCGCGACTAGCGGGAGTCCCCGAGCAGTACTTC
>TRBV5-1|TRBJ1-4|-|-
CASSLGPTAGRGGDNEKLFF
TGCGCCAGCAGCTTGGGGCCAACGGCAGGGAGAGGGGGAGATAATGAAAAACTGTTTTTT
>TRBV6-5|TRBJ1-5|-|TRBD1
CASRRQGASNQPQHF
TGTGCCAGCAGAAGACAGGGGGCAAGCAATCAGCCCCAGCATTTT
>TRBV5-6|TRBJ1-3|-|-
CASSLRPVNSGNTIYF
TGTGCCAGCAGCTTGCGCCCAGTAAACTCTGGAAACACCATATATTTT
>TRBV5-1|TRBJ2-5|-|-
CASREGAWETQYF
TGCGCCAGCAGGGAGGGGGCGTGGGAGACCCAGTACTTC
>TRBV12-5|TRBJ2-2|-|-
CASGPPSLTPSTGELFF
TGTGCTAGTGGTCCTCCCTCCCTCACCCCGAGCACCGGGGAGCTGTTTTTT
>TRBV5-6|TRBJ1-5|-|TRBD1
CASSLASGTGKPPQHF
TGTGCCAGCAGCTTGGCGTCCGGGACAGGAAAACCACCCCAGCATTTT
>TRBV3-1/TRBV3-2|TRBJ2-5|-|-
CASSSSGSRETQYF
TGTGCCAGCAGCTCATCAGGGTCACGAGAGACCCAGTACTTC
>TRBV7-9|TRBJ1-1|-|-
CASSPDWNTEAFF
TGTGCCAGCAGCCCGGACTGGAACACTGAAGCTTTCTTT
>TRBV30|TRBJ1-1|-|-
CAWSLNTEAFF
TGTGCCTGGAGTCTTAACACTGAAGCTTTCTTT
>TRBV5-4|TRBJ1-2|-|-
CASSLPGGNYGYTF
TGTGCCAGCAGCTTACCGGGAGGGAACTATGGCTACACCTTC
>TRBV30|TRBJ1-1|few|TRBD1
CAWNRGTDTEAFF
TGTGCCTGGAACCGCGGGACAGACACTGAAGCTTTCTTT
>TRBV4-1|TRBJ2-3|few|TRBD2
CASRPGLAGAADTQYF
TGCGCCAGCAGGCCCGGACTAGCGGGAGCTGCAGATACGCAGTATTTT
>TRBV9|TRBJ2-2|-|TRBD1
CASMRTGSSGELFF
TGTGCCAGCATGAGGACAGGGAGCTCCGGGGAGCTGTTTTTT
>TRBV28|TRBJ2-1|-|TRBD1
CASSLPTGRYEQFF
TGTGCCAGCAGTCTCCCGACAGGGCGGTACGAGCAGTTCTTC
>TRBV7-2|TRBJ2-1|-|TRBD2
CASSPYGGGRNDNEQFF
TGTGCCAGCAGCCCCTACGGGGGCGGGAGGAACGACAATGAGCAGTTCTTC
>TRBV5-4|TRBJ1-2|-|TRBD1
CASSPTPDRGLVDGYTF
TGTGCCAGCAGCCCGACCCCGGACAGGGGGCTGGTAGATGGCTACACCTTC
>TRBV19|TRBJ1-2|-|-
CASSLDKWNYGYTF
TGTGCCAGTAGTCTTGACAAGTGGAACTATGGCTACACCTTC
>TRBV13|TRBJ2-1|-|TRBD1
CASSLLGTAYNEQFF
TGTGCCAGCAGCTTACTTGGGACAGCCTACAATGAGCAGTTCTTC
>TRBV14|TRBJ1-3|-|-
CASSSRTGGSGNTIYF
TGTGCCAGCAGCTCCCGGACTGGAGGCTCTGGAAACACCATATATTTT
>TRBV9|TRBJ2-1|-|TRBD2
CASSRTSGRGNEQFF
TGTGCCAGCAGCCGGACTAGCGGGAGGGGGAATGAGCAGTTCTTC
>TRBV7-7|TRBJ1-1|-|-
CASSPWALTDTEAFF
TGTGCTAGCAGCCCTTGGGCTTTGACGGACACTGAAGCTTTCTTT
>TRBV20-1|TRBJ2-5|-|TRBD2
CSASVGLAQETQYF
TGCAGTGCTAGTGTAGGACTAGCCCAAGAGACCCAGTACTTC
>TRBV5-4|TRBJ1-4|-|TRBD1
CASSLRHRGEGEKLFF
TGTGCCAGCAGCTTGAGGCACAGGGGAGAAGGTGAAAAACTGTTTTTT
>TRBV7-8|TRBJ2-3|few|TRBD1
CASSSGGWGQGPDTQYF
TGTGCCAGCAGCTCCGGGGGGTGGGGACAGGGACCAGATACGCAGTATTTT
>TRBV12-5|TRBJ2-7|-|TRBD1
CASGSGQGSSYEQYF
TGTGCTAGTGGTTCGGGACAGGGCAGCTCCTACGAGCAGTACTTC